Below are 26 T cell receptor beta chains sequenced from a single sample in a study of shared clonotypes between healthy human individuals. The assay was immunoSEQ multiplex PCR, and TCRdb's table has in-frame clones only and misses some. Of over a million clones listed, more than 75% were seen once; the top ten hold 0.4% to 0.55%. Sequenced material: memory CD4+ T cells from PBMCs. Subset reported: CD45RA-negative fraction. The receptor source for this set is a man aged 18 to 29 in good health. Some clones in this sample may be carry-over from other donors' samples.

Concerning this clone itself: The sample holds other DNA sequences that translate to the same CDR3. The V gene is TRBV5-1, the J gene TRBJ2-6; no clear D. The V gene's germline CDR1 is SGHRS and CDR2 YFSETQ. V dropped 1 base and J dropped 0 bases, with 5 bases sitting between them. The CDR3 spans 15 residues. The CDR3 DNA reads as TGCGCCAGCAGCTTGCTGCCCTCTGGGGCCAACGTCCTGACTTTC. It translates to CASSLLPSGANVLTF.

CDR3 sequence (DNA): TGTGCCAGCAGTTCCCCACAGGGTAGTATTTATGGCTACACCTTC. This sequence encodes CASSSPQGSIYGYTF. V gene TRBV28 combines with J gene TRBJ1-2; TRBD1 might be the D (6 bases). There are 15 residues in the CDR3. V shed 4 bases and J shed 5 bases, with 17 bases lying between them. Germline CDR1 is MDHEN and CDR2 is SYDVKM.

In the case of this clone: The sample contains more than one DNA sequence encoding this CDR3. The CDR3 loop reads CASSPPSDTQYF. CDR3 sequence (DNA): TGTGCCAGCTCACCACCATCAGATACGCAGTATTTT. V is TRBV18 and J is TRBJ2-3; no definite D call. This CDR3 spans 12 amino acids. CDR1 KGHSH and CDR2 LQKENI come from the germline V gene. V lost 0 bases and J 4 bases, leaving 2 bases between the germline ends.

V and J are TRBV7-9 and TRBJ1-4; TRBD1 might be the D (5 bases). Germline loops: CDR1 SEHNR, CDR2 FQNEAQ (reference sequence). V was cut by 6 bases and J by 5 bases, with 13 bases left in between. The CDR3 loop spans 14 amino acids. The CDR3 reads CASRVTGRNEKLFF. Here the CDR3 DNA reads TGTGCCAGCAGAGTAACAGGTAGAAATGAAAAACTGTTTTTT.

The V call is TRBV7-3, the J call TRBJ2-7; possible D gene TRBD1, 5 bases. Trimming took 7 bases from V and 3 from J, leaving 16 bases between them. In germline, CDR1 is SGHTA, CDR2 FQGTGA. This CDR3 region has 14 residues. The CDR3 nucleotides read TGTGCCAGCACCAGGGATTTCACTTACTACGAGCAGTACTTC. Translation gives CASTRDFTYYEQYF.

The J gene is TRBJ2-4, the V gene TRBV12-5; D is possibly TRBD2 (7 bases). Germline V CDR1 and CDR2: LGHNT, FRNRAP. There are 13 residues in the CDR3. The CDR3 protein is CAAPPKGEGIQYF. The CDR3 DNA follows: TGTGCCGCCCCCCCGAAGGGGGAGGGCATTCAGTACTTC.

A single count supports this clone. The rearrangement links TRBV18 to TRBJ2-1; 7 nucleotides agree with TRBD2. In germline, CDR1 is KGHSH, CDR2 LQKENI. This CDR3 has 12 amino acids. V was clipped by 6 bases and J by 9 bases; unmatched bases: 5. The CDR3 bases are TGTGCCAGCTCCCCTTCGGGGGGTGAGCAGTTCTTC. Translated: CASSPSGGEQFF.

This clone has more than one count but fewer than ten. This chain joins TRBV6-1 and TRBJ1-2; possibly TRBD1 for D (5 bases). The CDR3 totals 15 residues. CDR1 MNHNS and CDR2 SASEGT come from the germline V gene. V lost 7 bases and J lost 8, with 23 bases in between. The DNA for the CDR3 is TGTGCCAGCACCCTAAGGGGCCAACCACGGCGAGGCTACACCTTC. Its protein is CASTLRGQPRRGYTF.

The J gene is TRBJ1-1, the V gene TRBV21-1; the D call TRBD1 from the table was never checked on the DNA. TRBV21-1 is labeled a pseudogene. This CDR3 region has 17 residues. CDR3 DNA: TGTGCCAGCAGCTCCCGGCTTCCAGGGGTTGCGGACACTGAAGCTTTCTTT. Its translation is CASSSRLPGVADTEAFF.

J is TRBJ2-2 and V is TRBV15; the D is unclear. This CDR3 contains 15 residues. Germline V CDR1 and CDR2: LNHNV, YYDKDF (reference sequence). Trimming left V 3 bases short and J 4 bases short, with 12 bases between. This CDR3 is CATSSRGRLTGELFF. In DNA, the CDR3 is TGTGCCACCAGCAGTCGAGGACGGCTCACCGGGGAGCTGTTTTTT.

This chain uses TRBV7-2 with TRBJ2-7; TRBD1 agrees at 12 bases. Germline V CDR1 and CDR2: SGHTA, FQGNSA. J lost 9 bases, V lost 4 bases, and 7 bases had no gene match. This CDR3 has 14 amino acids. The CDR3 protein is CASSSKGQGAWQYF. The CDR3 DNA reads TGTGCCAGCAGCTCAAAGGGACAGGGGGCATGGCAGTACTTC.

J is TRBJ2-1 and V is TRBV7-3, with D perhaps TRBD1 (5 bases). Germline V gene sequence: CDR1 SGHTA, CDR2 FQGTGA. V lost 8 bases to trimming and J lost 5 bases, with 16 bases between them. The CDR3 loop spans 14 amino acids. The CDR3 region has the DNA TGTGCCAGCGCAGCTGGGGCGGTGAACAATGAGCAGTTCTTC. Its protein product is CASAAGAVNNEQFF.

The chain employs TRBV7-9 and TRBJ1-5; D not resolved. Trimming removed 2 bases at V and 4 bases at J, with 18 bases between. Germline values: CDR1 SEHNR, CDR2 FQNEAQ (reference sequence). The CDR3 runs 17 residues. Here the CDR3 reads CASSLWGSGQGNQPQHF. The CDR3, as DNA: TGTGCCAGCAGCTTATGGGGAAGCGGGCAAGGAAATCAGCCCCAGCATTTT. The full variable domain, with the rest looked up from reference TRBV7-9 and TRBJ1-5, is DTGVSQNPRHKITKRGQNVTFRCDPISEHNRLYWYRQTLGQGPEFLTYFQNEAQLEKSRLLSDRFSAERPKGSFSTLEIQRTEQGDSAMYLCASSLWGSGQGNQPQHFGDGTRLSIL.

The genes are TRBV30 and TRBJ1-3; D gene uncertain. Trimming took 5 bases from V and 2 from J, leaving 19 bases between them. The CDR3 length is 16 residues. Germline V gives CDR1 GTSNPN, CDR2 SVGIG (reference sequence). CDR3 in DNA: TGTGCCTGGGGCCCCGGGCGCTCATCTACTGGAAACACCATATATTTT. It translates to CAWGPGRSSTGNTIYF. Full variable domain (outside the CDR3, taken from reference TRBV30 and TRBJ1-3): SQTIHQWPATLVQPVGSPLSLECTVEGTSNPNLYWYRQAAGRGLQLLFYSVGIGQISSEVPQNLSASRPQDRQFILSSKKLLLSDSGFYLCAWGPGRSSTGNTIYFGEGSWLTVV.

In regard to this clone: A single base separates this from a much larger clone, so it may be a read error. Within the sample, other DNA sequences also encode this same CDR3. The rearrangement joins TRBV11-2 to TRBJ2-5; no clear D gene. Germline CDR1 and CDR2: SGHAT and FQNNGV. The CDR3 consists of 12 residues. V shed 1 base and J shed 4 bases, with 4 bases lying between them. The CDR3 nucleotides are TGTGCCAGCAGCTTAGCGGGAGAGACCCAGTACTTC. Amino acids: CASSLAGETQYF.

CDR3 sequence reads: CATSRDLTVGNTIYF. CDR3 sequence (DNA): TGTGCCACCAGCAGAGATCTGACAGTGGGAAACACCATATATTTT. V is TRBV15 and J is TRBJ1-3; D is possibly TRBD1 (5 bases). CDR3 length: 15 residues. V was clipped by 0 bases and J by 4 bases, with 10 bases between them. CDR1 is LNHNV, CDR2 YYDKDF, per germline (reference sequence).

The chain is built from TRBV5-4 and TRBJ2-3; 7 positions match TRBD2. The J segment lost 3 bases and the V segment lost 0 bases, leaving 7 bases of the junction unmatched. The germline V gene encodes CDR1 SGHNT and CDR2 YYREEE (reference sequence). This CDR3 is built from 16 residues. The CDR3 loop is CASSLAKLASTDTQYF. DNA for the CDR3: TGTGCCAGCAGCTTGGCCAAACTAGCGAGTACAGATACGCAGTATTTT.

The CDR3 DNA follows: TGTGCCAGCAGTTCGAAGTCCGGGAGCAACAATTCACCCCTCCACTTT. It codes for CASSSKSGSNNSPLHF. The chain is built from TRBV6-5 and TRBJ1-6; D unclear. V lost 4 bases and J 7 bases, leaving 17 bases between the germline ends. The CDR3 covers 16 residues. The germline gives CDR1 MNHEY, CDR2 SVGAGI.

This sequence joins TRBV7-8 and TRBJ2-2, with TRBD1 matching 9 bases. This CDR3 region has 17 residues. Germline V lookup: CDR1 SGHVS, CDR2 FQNEAQ. The J segment lost 1 base and the V segment lost 5 bases, leaving 8 bases of the junction unmatched. The CDR3 reads CASSRGRGQGNTGELFF. For the CDR3, the DNA is TGTGCCAGCAGCCGAGGCAGGGGACAGGGGAACACCGGGGAGCTGTTTTTT.

Many counts were recorded for this clone. The chain carries TRBV4-2 and TRBJ1-5; 8 bases fit TRBD1. The CDR3 has 16 residues. The germline V gene has CDR1 LGHNA and CDR2 YNFKEQ. J was trimmed by 5 bases and V by 0 bases; bases with no gene match: 6. The CDR3 is CASSQDSTGAYQPQHF. CDR3 in DNA: TGTGCCAGCAGCCAAGATTCGACAGGGGCTTATCAGCCCCAGCATTTT.

This clone was seen a few times. This rearrangement joins TRBV7-2 to TRBJ2-1; D gene ambiguous. The CDR3 is made up of 11 amino acids. Per the germline V gene, CDR1 is SGHTA and CDR2 is FQGNSA. V was clipped by 1 base and J by 9 bases, with 4 bases between them. CDR3: CASSLGGEQFF. The CDR3 DNA is TGTGCCAGCAGCTTAGGTGGTGAGCAGTTCTTC.

The CDR3 DNA reads TGTGCCAGCAGGAACGCAGGCGGCTTGGGTGGTAATGAGCAGTTCTTC. This translates into CASRNAGGLGGNEQFF. The chain links TRBV28 to TRBJ2-1; D gene uncertain. The CDR3 covers 16 residues. CDR1 is MDHEN, CDR2 SYDVKM, per germline. Trimming cost V 6 bases and J 7 bases, with 22 bases left between them.

The rearrangement uses TRBV27 and TRBJ1-1; a weak D match, TRBD1 (6 bases). V lost 4 bases and J 5 bases, leaving 26 bases between the germline ends. CDR1 and CDR2 (germline): MNHEY, SMNVEV (reference sequence). The CDR3 has 18 residues. This CDR3 is CASSYKSNPDRPGTEAFF. The CDR3 DNA reads TGTGCCAGCAGTTACAAATCTAACCCTGACAGGCCGGGGACTGAAGCTTTCTTT.

V is TRBV6-1 and J is TRBJ2-7, with 7 bases identical to TRBD1. Germline loops: CDR1 MNHNS, CDR2 SASEGT. The CDR3 sequence is 14 residues long. The J segment lost 1 base and the V segment lost 6 bases, leaving 6 bases of the junction unmatched. The CDR3 protein is CASRNRGISYEQYF. In DNA form, the CDR3 reads TGTGCCAGCAGAAACAGGGGTATATCCTACGAGCAGTACTTC.

In its sample, this clone was seen a few times. The chain links TRBV11-1 to TRBJ2-5, with D hard to call. Between the trimmed V and J ends, which lost 4 bases and 5 bases, there was a span of 8 bases. Looked up from germline, CDR1 is SGHAT and CDR2 is FQDESV (reference sequence). The CDR3 is 12 amino acids. CDR3 sequence: CASSSPWETQYF. CDR3 sequence (DNA): TGTGCCAGCAGCTCCCCCTGGGAGACCCAGTACTTC. The full variable domain, its missing parts supplied by reference TRBV11-1 and TRBJ2-5, is EAEVAQSPRYKITEKSQAVAFWCDPISGHATLYWYRQILGQGPELLVQFQDESVVDDSQLPKDRFSAERLKGVDSTLKIQPAELGDSAMYLCASSSPWETQYFGPGTRLLVL.

This clone was recorded once. The chain links TRBV7-8 to TRBJ1-4, with D possibly matching TRBD1 (6 bases). Looked up from germline, CDR1 is SGHVS and CDR2 is FQNEAQ. The ends were cut back, 3 bases at V and 0 bases at J, with 17 bases in the middle. There are 18 residues in the CDR3. The CDR3 nucleotides read TGTGCCAGCAGCTTTGGACAGACGTCAGTTGCAACTAATGAAAAACTGTTTTTT. Amino acids: CASSFGQTSVATNEKLFF.